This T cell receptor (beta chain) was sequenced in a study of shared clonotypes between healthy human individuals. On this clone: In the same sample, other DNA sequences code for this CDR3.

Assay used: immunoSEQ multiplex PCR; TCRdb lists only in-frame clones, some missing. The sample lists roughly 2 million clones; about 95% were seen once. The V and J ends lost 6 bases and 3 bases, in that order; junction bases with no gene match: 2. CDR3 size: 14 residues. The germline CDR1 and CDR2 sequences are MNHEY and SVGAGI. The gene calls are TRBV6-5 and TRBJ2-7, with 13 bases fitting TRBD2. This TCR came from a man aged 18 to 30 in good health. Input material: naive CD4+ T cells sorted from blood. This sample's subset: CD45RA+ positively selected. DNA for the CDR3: TGTGCCAGCAGCCGACTAGCGGGAGGCTACGAGCAGTACTTC. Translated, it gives CASSRLAGGYEQYF.